Listed here are 17 T cell receptor beta chains from one sample, sequenced in a study of cytotoxic CD8 clonotypes in ibrutinib-treated CLL. Sequencing was performed with immunoSEQ multiplex PCR; in TCRdb, only in-frame clones are kept and a portion is missing. The repertoire holds around 310,000 clones, with roughly 79% as singletons. Sequenced material: PBMCs, taken before ibrutinib treatment. These TCRs come from a human donor with chronic lymphocytic leukemia.

The chain couples TRBV6-5 to TRBJ2-7; D possibly uses TRBD1 or TRBD2 (5 bases each). V was shortened by 0 bases and J by 5 bases, with 11 bases between the two germline ends. Germline CDR1 and CDR2: MNHEY and SVGAGI. This CDR3 is 14 amino acids long. CDR3 residues: CASSYSGVPHEQYF. CDR3 nucleotide sequence: TGTGCCAGCAGTTACTCGGGGGTCCCCCACGAGCAGTACTTC.

The rearrangement links TRBV7-6 to TRBJ2-7; 9 bases are shared with TRBD2. The CDR3 contains 16 residues. Germline V gives CDR1 SGHVS, CDR2 FNYEAQ. Unmatched junction bases numbered 9, after V lost 0 bases and J lost 6 bases. The CDR3 DNA follows: TGTGCCAGCAGCTTAGCTGGGACTAGCACCGGGGGCGAGCAGTACTTC. It codes for CASSLAGTSTGGEQYF.

The gene calls are TRBV29-1 and TRBJ1-1, with D tentatively TRBD1 (5 bases). Germline CDR1 reads SQVTM; CDR2 reads ANQGSEA. The V gene lost 4 bases and the J gene lost 4 bases, with 7 bases spanning the gap. The CDR3 length is 11 residues. The CDR3 sequence: CSVAGSTEAFF. The CDR3 DNA reads TGCAGCGTTGCAGGGAGCACTGAAGCTTTCTTT.

This rearrangement joins TRBV7-9 to TRBJ2-5, with 7 bases lining up with TRBD1. Trimming removed 4 bases from V and 0 bases from J; junction bases left unmatched: 14. Germline-derived CDR1 and CDR2 are SEHNR and FQNEAQ (reference sequence). The CDR3 contains 18 residues. The CDR3 bases are TGTGCCAGCAGCTATAACCCACGGGGACAGAGGAACCAAGAGACCCAGTACTTC. This gives the protein CASSYNPRGQRNQETQYF.

With respect to this clone: At the DNA level, this CDR3 is encoded by other sequences in the same sample as well. The genes are TRBV30 and TRBJ2-7; D is undetermined. CDR3 length equals 12 residues. The germline CDR1 and CDR2 sequences are GTSNPN and SVGIG (reference sequence). V dropped 3 bases and J dropped 0 bases, with 6 bases sitting between them. The CDR3 region is CAWSPTSYEQYF. In DNA form, the CDR3 reads TGTGCCTGGAGCCCCACCTCCTACGAGCAGTACTTC.

The rearrangement uses TRBV28 and TRBJ2-7; TRBD2 aligns across 9 bases. The V and J ends lost 3 bases and 6 bases, in that order; junction bases with no gene match: 6. Germline V gene data show CDR1 as MDHEN and CDR2 as SYDVKM. This CDR3 has 14 amino acids. The CDR3 DNA reads TGTGCCAGCAGTTTGGTCGCGGGAGGGACCGAGCAGTACTTC. This sequence encodes CASSLVAGGTEQYF.

The chain is built from TRBV5-1 and TRBJ2-3; TRBD2 might be the D (6 bases). Germline V lookup: CDR1 SGHRS, CDR2 YFSETQ. The CDR3 length is 17 residues. Trimming left V 0 bases short and J 3 bases short, with 17 bases between. Written as DNA, the CDR3 is TGCGCCAGCAGCTTGGCCCTCGGCGGGACTTTAACAGATACGCAGTATTTT. The encoded protein is CASSLALGGTLTDTQYF.

Turning to this clone: One end of the junction is discordant with germline, which a read error may explain. The chain is built from TRBV7-2 and TRBJ2-1, with 8 bases that match TRBD2. The CDR3 length is 15 residues. The V gene's germline CDR1 is SGHTA and CDR2 FQGNSA. The CDR3 DNA follows: TGTGCCAGCAGCATAGCGACTAGCGCCTACAATGAGCAGTTCTTC. Encoded protein: CASSIATSAYNEQFF.

The J gene is TRBJ2-7, the V gene TRBV11-2; perhaps TRBD2 as D (5 bases). Trimming shortened V by 6 bases and J by 1 base, and 7 bases separated the two germline ends. This CDR3 has 12 residues. Germline V gene sequence: CDR1 SGHAT, CDR2 FQNNGV. The CDR3 sequence is CASRAASYEQYF. DNA of the CDR3: TGTGCCAGCAGAGCGGCGTCCTACGAGCAGTACTTC.

The sample holds one count of this clone. The CDR3 nucleotides read TGTGCCAGCAGCTTAACTAGCGCCACAGATACGCAGTATTTT. This translates into CASSLTSATDTQYF. This sequence joins TRBV7-3 and TRBJ2-3; TRBD2 might be the D (5 bases). The CDR3 is 14 residues long. V lost 0 bases, J lost 2 bases, and 6 bases lay in between. Germline CDR1 is SGHTA and CDR2 is FQGTGA.

The chain employs TRBV25-1 and TRBJ2-1, with a weak D call TRBD1 (6 bases). With 3 bases removed from V and 7 bases from J, the gap between germline ends came to 19 bases. Looked up from germline, CDR1 is MGHDK and CDR2 is SYGVNS. The CDR3 extends over 16 amino acids. The CDR3 nucleotides are TGTGCCAGCAGTGATTTTATTTCAGGGGCCCGGAATGAGCAGTTCTTC. Amino acid sequence: CASSDFISGARNEQFF.

This clone was counted between two and nine times. The genes are TRBV5-6 and TRBJ1-5; 7 nucleotides match TRBD1. The CDR3 covers 13 residues. V lost 6 bases and J lost 1; bases outside the gene matches: 1. Germline CDR1 reads SGHDT; CDR2 reads YYEEEE. The CDR3 sequence is CASTTGSNQPQHF. CDR3 sequence (DNA): TGTGCCAGCACGACAGGGAGCAATCAGCCCCAGCATTTT.

This chain joins TRBV9 and TRBJ1-2; a possible D gene is TRBD1 (5 bases). The CDR3 runs to 15 residues. V was cut by 0 bases and J by 5 bases, with 14 bases left in between. Germline V gives CDR1 SGDLS, CDR2 YYNGEE. CDR3 protein: CASSVDSATVYGYTF. CDR3 coding DNA: TGTGCCAGCAGCGTAGATTCGGCGACAGTATATGGCTACACCTTC.

The chain carries TRBV11-3 and TRBJ2-1; TRBD2 matches 7 bases. J gave up 3 bases and V 4 bases, and 9 bases lay outside the gene matches. The CDR3 consists of 16 residues. CDR1 is SGHNT, CDR2 YENEEA, per germline. CDR3 sequence reads: CASSSRAGEVYNEQFF. The CDR3 bases are TGTGCCAGCAGCTCTCGGGCGGGAGAGGTCTACAATGAGCAGTTCTTC. Together with reference TRBV11-3 and TRBJ2-1, the CDR3 gives the full variable domain: EAGVVQSPRYKIIEKKQPVAFWCNPISGHNTLYWYLQNLGQGPELLIRYENEEAVDDSQLPKDRFSAERLKGVDSTLKIQPAELGDSAVYLCASSSRAGEVYNEQFFGPGTRLTVL.

CDR3 nucleotides: TGTGCCAGCAGCCCCGGCCACCGCACAGATACGCAGTATTTT. Translation: CASSPGHRTDTQYF. V gene TRBV11-2 combines with J gene TRBJ2-3; D is unclear. This CDR3 is built from 14 residues. Germline CDR1 and CDR2: SGHAT and FQNNGV. Trimming took 5 bases from V and 1 from J, leaving 10 bases between them.

This chain joins TRBV19 and TRBJ2-3; 7 bases match TRBD1. This CDR3 is built from 15 residues. Germline V gene lookup returns CDR1 LNHDA and CDR2 SQIVND (reference sequence). Germline trimming cut 3 bases from V and 0 bases from J; bases unmatched to any gene: 3. The CDR3 protein is CASSIRDRSTDTQYF. The CDR3 DNA sequence: TGTGCCAGTAGTATCCGGGACAGAAGCACAGATACGCAGTATTTT.

For this clone: At one end the junction does not follow the germline gene, possibly because of a read error. CDR3: CASSIGRSSYNEQFF. The CDR3 nucleotides are TGTGCCAGTAGCATAGGTAGGAGCTCCTACAATGAGCAGTTCTTC. V usage is TRBV19 and J usage is TRBJ2-1; D is uncertain. Germline assignment: CDR1 LNHDA and CDR2 SQIVND (reference sequence). The CDR3 sequence is 15 residues long. Full variable domain (remainder filled in from reference TRBV19 and TRBJ2-1): DGGITQSPKYLFRKEGQNVTLSCEQNLNHDAMYWYRQDPGQGLRLIYYSQIVNDFQKGDIAEGYSVSREKKESFPLTVTSAQKNPTAFYLCASSIGRSSYNEQFFGPGTRLTVL.